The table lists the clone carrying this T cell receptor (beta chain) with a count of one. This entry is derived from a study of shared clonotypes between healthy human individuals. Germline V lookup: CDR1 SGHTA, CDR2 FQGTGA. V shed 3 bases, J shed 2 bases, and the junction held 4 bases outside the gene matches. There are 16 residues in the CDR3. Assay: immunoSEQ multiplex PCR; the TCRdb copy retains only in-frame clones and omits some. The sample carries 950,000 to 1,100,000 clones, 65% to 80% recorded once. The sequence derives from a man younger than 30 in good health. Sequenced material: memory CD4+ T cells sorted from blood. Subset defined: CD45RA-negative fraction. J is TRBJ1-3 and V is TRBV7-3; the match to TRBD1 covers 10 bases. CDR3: CASSLRQGATGNTIYF. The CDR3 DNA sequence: TGTGCCAGCAGCTTGCGACAGGGGGCCACTGGAAACACCATATATTTT.